The 18 T cell receptor beta chains in this list originate from one sample, sequenced in a study of blood T cell repertoires in COVID-19 (dated by TCRdb to 2019 to 2021). Libraries were made using the immunoSEQ multiplex PCR assay. In its TCRdb copy, this immuneACCESS table keeps in-frame sequences only and misses some clones. Where compared with another copy, unresolved V genes explain less than half of these, and the others have no known cause. This sample comprises tens of thousands of clones, 86% of them detected only once. 3.2% of the sample is in the top ten clones. The specimen was peripheral blood. All receptors derive from a man over 45 with active COVID-19.

This clone was counted a single time. V and J are TRBV19 and TRBJ2-6, with D tentatively TRBD1 (5 bases). This CDR3 region has 18 residues. V lost 2 bases and J 0 bases, leaving 14 bases between the germline ends. Germline lookup yields CDR1 LNHDA and CDR2 SQIVND (reference sequence). CDR3 in amino acids: CASSIQGREPSGANVLTF. DNA of the CDR3: TGTGCCAGTAGTATACAAGGCAGGGAACCCTCTGGGGCCAACGTCCTGACTTTC.

V is TRBV14 and J is TRBJ2-5; D might be TRBD1 (5 bases). Germline CDR1 is SGHDN and CDR2 is FVKESK. The V end lost 7 bases, the J end lost 1 base, and 19 bases lay between the germline ends. This CDR3 has 16 residues. CDR3 sequence reads: CASNQDMGLVQETQYF. CDR3 in DNA: TGTGCCAGCAACCAGGACATGGGGCTAGTCCAAGAGACCCAGTACTTC.

The chain links TRBV10-3 to TRBJ2-5, with TRBD1 matching 9 bases. After removal of 2 bases from V and 5 bases from J, the junction contained 6 bases not matched to a gene. The CDR3 runs 15 residues. Germline V gene lookup returns CDR1 ENHRY and CDR2 SYGVKD. CDR3 region: CAISEQGQGKETQYF. The CDR3 DNA reads as TGTGCCATCAGTGAGCAAGGACAGGGGAAGGAGACCCAGTACTTC.

V usage is TRBV14 and J usage is TRBJ2-5, with TRBD2 as a possible D gene (6 bases). V gave up 3 bases and J gave up 2 bases, with 13 bases separating them. This CDR3 is 15 amino acids long. Per the germline V gene, CDR1 is SGHDN and CDR2 is FVKESK. CDR3 nucleotide sequence: TGTGCCAGCAGCCAGCAGCGGGCTCGTCAAGAGACCCAGTACTTC. It specifies CASSQQRARQETQYF.

This chain uses TRBV6-6 with TRBJ2-1; 10 bases map to TRBD2. CDR3 length equals 16 residues. Germline V CDR1 and CDR2: MNHNY, SVGAGI (reference sequence). Trimming took 0 bases from V and 6 from J; bases not matched to a gene: 5. The CDR3 region has the DNA TGTGCCAGCAGTTACTCCCTAGCGGGGGCCCTCAATGAGCAGTTCTTC. As protein: CASSYSLAGALNEQFF.

The J gene is TRBJ2-3, the V gene TRBV4-3, with 7 bases fitting TRBD2. This CDR3 has 16 residues. CDR1 is LGHNA and CDR2 is YSLEER in the germline V gene. V was pared by 0 bases and J by 4 bases, with 7 bases of the junction left unmatched. CDR3 region: CASSQDWAGVADTQYF. The CDR3 bases are TGCGCCAGCAGCCAAGATTGGGCGGGAGTGGCAGATACGCAGTATTTT.

The rearrangement links TRBV28 to TRBJ1-4; D is possibly TRBD1 (5 bases). Germline V lookup: CDR1 MDHEN, CDR2 SYDVKM. The CDR3 sequence is 16 residues long. V shed 3 bases and J shed 4 bases, with 15 bases lying between them. The CDR3, as DNA: TGTGCCAGCAGTTTTACCGGGTCTCAGGGTAATGAAAAACTGTTTTTT. Residues: CASSFTGSQGNEKLFF.

This clone has only one observation. The J gene is TRBJ2-5, the V gene TRBV9; 10 nucleotides agree with TRBD2. Germline V gene sequence: CDR1 SGDLS, CDR2 YYNGEE. V lost 4 bases, J lost 3 bases, and 12 bases stayed unmatched. The length of the CDR3 is 17 residues. CDR3 bases: TGTGCCAGCAGCCCATCAGCAAGAGCGGGGGGGGAAGAGACCCAGTACTTC. As protein: CASSPSARAGGEETQYF.

The rearrangement links TRBV27 to TRBJ1-5, with D tentatively TRBD1 (6 bases). The CDR3 is 14 amino acids. Trimming took off 7 bases at V and 7 bases at J, with 17 bases between the two ends. Germline CDR1 reads MNHEY; CDR2 reads SMNVEV (reference sequence). The CDR3 protein is CASMDSRKGQPQHF. The CDR3 DNA reads TGTGCCAGCATGGACAGCCGTAAGGGGCAGCCCCAGCATTTT.

The DNA for the CDR3 is TGTGCCAGCAGCTCAAACCCGGGAGGCCAAGAGACCCAGTACTTC. This sequence encodes CASSSNPGGQETQYF. The J gene is TRBJ2-5, the V gene TRBV7-6; 7 nucleotides line up with TRBD2. The V gene's germline CDR1 is SGHVS and CDR2 FNYEAQ. The length of the CDR3 is 15 residues. The trim removed 4 bases at V and 1 base at J, leaving 6 bases unmatched.

The rearrangement links TRBV7-3 to TRBJ2-7; D call uncertain. The CDR3 runs to 15 residues. Germline assignment: CDR1 SGHTA and CDR2 FQGTGA. V gave up 0 bases and J gave up 4 bases, with 13 bases separating them. DNA of the CDR3: TGTGCCAGCAGCTTAACTCGAGGCGAATCATACGAGCAGTACTTC. Its protein product is CASSLTRGESYEQYF. Together with reference TRBV7-3 and TRBJ2-7, the CDR3 gives the full variable domain: GAGVSQTPSNKVTEKGKYVELRCDPISGHTALYWYRQSLGQGPEFLIYFQGTGAADDSGLPNDRFFAVRPEGSVSTLKIQRTERGDSAVYLCASSLTRGESYEQYFGPGTRLTVT.

This rearrangement joins TRBV7-8 to TRBJ2-4; possible D gene TRBD2, 6 bases. V was clipped by 10 bases and J by 14 bases, with 27 bases between them. CDR3 length equals 14 residues. The germline V gene has CDR1 SGHVS and CDR2 FQNEAQ. The CDR3 DNA is TGTGCCACCTCCTTGGGGAGGCTCGAGTCAGAAAAGTACTTC. It encodes CATSLGRLESEKYF.

The sample holds one count of this clone. The V and J genes are TRBV27 and TRBJ2-3; 8 nucleotides align to TRBD2. The CDR3 covers 15 residues. Germline trimming cut 5 bases from V and 6 bases from J; bases unmatched to any gene: 10. Germline values: CDR1 MNHEY, CDR2 SMNVEV (reference sequence). The CDR3 DNA sequence: TGTGCCAGCAGTCCAAACCGGGGGGGCAGGGATACGCAGTATTTT. Protein product: CASSPNRGGRDTQYF.

CDR3 loop: CASSYSGGGKGYTF. In nucleotides, the CDR3 is TGTGCCAGCAGTTACTCAGGGGGCGGCAAGGGCTACACCTTC. This chain uses TRBV6-5 with TRBJ1-2, with 7 bases identical to TRBD1. Germline V CDR1 and CDR2: MNHEY, SVGAGI. The CDR3 sequence is 14 residues long. J lost 8 bases, V lost 0 bases, and 6 bases had no gene match.

The V and J genes are TRBV5-4 and TRBJ2-2; D is possibly TRBD2 (6 bases). V shed 4 bases and J shed 2 bases, with 15 bases lying between them. CDR3 length: 16 amino acids. Germline V CDR1 and CDR2: SGHNT, YYREEE (reference sequence). The CDR3 coding sequence is TGTGCCAGCAGCCGTCTCGGGACTCATAACACCGGGGAGCTGTTTTTT. Its protein product is CASSRLGTHNTGELFF.

This chain connects TRBV19 to TRBJ1-5; no definite D call. This CDR3 is built from 13 residues. The V end lost 3 bases, the J end lost 11 bases, and 14 bases lay between the germline ends. Germline values: CDR1 LNHDA, CDR2 SQIVND (reference sequence). CDR3 sequence: CASSMRREAAQHF. In DNA, the CDR3 is TGTGCCAGTAGTATGCGACGGGAAGCGGCCCAGCATTTT.

V and J are TRBV18 and TRBJ1-1; D ambiguous. Germline values: CDR1 KGHSH, CDR2 LQKENI. This CDR3 has 12 residues. Between the trimmed V and J ends, which lost 3 bases and 4 bases, there was a span of 6 bases. This CDR3 reads CASSPLATEAFF. The CDR3 DNA reads as TGTGCCAGCTCACCGTTGGCCACTGAAGCTTTCTTT. The entire variable domain, with the rest obtained from reference TRBV18 and TRBJ1-1, is as follows: NAGVMQNPRHLVRRRGQEARLRCSPMKGHSHVYWYRQLPEEGLKFMVYLQKENIIDESGMPKERFSAEFPKEGPSILRIQQVVRGDSAAYFCASSPLATEAFFGQGTRLTVV.

The chain is built from TRBV6-4 and TRBJ1-1; 9 bases align to TRBD1. Trimming cost V 6 bases and J 1 base; bases outside gene matches: 6. Germline CDR1 and CDR2: MRHNA and SNTAGT. This CDR3 has 15 amino acids. The CDR3 here is CASSRDRDQNTEAFF. As DNA, the CDR3 is TGTGCCAGCAGCCGGGACAGGGACCAGAACACTGAAGCTTTCTTT.